This paragraph covers one T cell receptor (beta chain) sequence. These data originate in a study of blood T cell repertoires in COVID-19. V was clipped by 1 base and J by 0 bases, with 13 bases between them. Germline CDR1 reads MDHEN; CDR2 reads SYDVKM. The CDR3 runs 17 residues. Here immunoSEQ multiplex PCR was the method, and the copy in TCRdb shows in-frame clones only, minus some. Of tens of thousands of clones in the sample, roughly 80% are singletons; the top ten hold around 4.1%. Participants came from 20 to 25 US areas, aged about 18 to 89 years. Sequencing was carried out using PBMCs or T cells enriched from blood (not recorded which). This TCR was recovered from a woman aged 40 to 50 with acute COVID-19. This chain connects TRBV28 to TRBJ1-5; no reliable D call. The CDR3 DNA is TGTGCCAGCAGTTTATCCCCCTCCTGGCATAGCAATCAGCCCCAGCATTTT. Residues: CASSLSPSWHSNQPQHF.